Here is one TCR beta chain with its context. Locally advanced or metastatic urothelial carcinoma affected the patients. Per-patient samples, pretreatment and on-treatment, numbered 1 to 8. Measured with immunoSEQ multiplex PCR; TCRdb has only the in-frame clones, and not every one. The table shows about 88,000 clones, with 90% occurring only once. This entry is derived from a study of PD-L1 blockade in urothelial cancer. Overall study: Atezolizumab was started by patients in the mid-2010s at 1,200 mg intravenously every 3 weeks. Enrolled patients had been treated previously with 0 to 3 chemotherapy regimens.

The TCR sequence derives from a man in his 60s with urothelial cancer. The sequencing used PBMCs, collected around atezolizumab (anti-PD-L1) treatment.

The CDR3 bases are TGTGCCAGCAGCCAAGACAGGGGAAATCAGCCCCAGCATTTT. Translated: CASSQDRGNQPQHF. This rearrangement joins TRBV4-2 to TRBJ1-5; the D gene is possibly TRBD1 (6 bases). Germline assignment: CDR1 LGHNA and CDR2 YNFKEQ. The CDR3 spans 14 residues. The ends were cut back, 0 bases at V and 4 bases at J, with 7 bases in the middle.